This entry concerns a single TCR beta chain. Its antigen remains unknown. The data are from a study of cytomegalovirus exposure and HLA in healthy donors. Study background: The 100 to 150 validation repertoires used the same platform as the roughly 620 first-cohort repertoires, a later analysis reported. Study-level results: Among TCR beta chains, those listed as cytomegalovirus-associated numbered some 160. According to a subsequent analysis, TCR clusters from the first cohort were inclined to appear together in the 110 or so validation repertoires. In vitro checks showed that three CMV-associated chains really do target CMV antigens.

Assay: immunoSEQ multiplex PCR; the TCRdb copy retains only in-frame clones and omits some. The table has approximately 170,000 clones, approximately 84% seen once. Trimming shortened V by 5 bases and J by 2 bases, and 3 bases separated the two germline ends. The CDR3 length is 11 residues. Germline V gene data show CDR1 as KGHSH and CDR2 as LQKENI. This TCR derives from a man aged 30 to 39 in good health and CMV-seropositive. V gene TRBV18 combines with J gene TRBJ1-1; D is ambiguous. The sequencing input was PBMCs. CDR3 amino acids: CASSSNTEAFF. CDR3 DNA: TGTGCCAGCTCATCTAACACTGAAGCTTTCTTT. Full variable domain (outside the CDR3, taken from reference TRBV18 and TRBJ1-1): NAGVMQNPRHLVRRRGQEARLRCSPMKGHSHVYWYRQLPEEGLKFMVYLQKENIIDESGMPKERFSAEFPKEGPSILRIQQVVRGDSAAYFCASSSNTEAFFGQGTRLTVV.